This T cell receptor beta chain was obtained from a study of Ad26.COV2.S vaccination and SARS-CoV-2 variants. General study results and limits: Total T cell responses may have been underestimated by the TCR breadth and depth analyses.

Profiling relied on immunoSEQ multiplex PCR, and the TCRdb table lists in-frame clones only, not all of them. The table has around 450,000 clones, 80% to 90% seen once; the top ten hold about 2.7%. Treatment described: around 19 received Ad26.COV2.S at low or high dose, single or two shots; several received placebo; per-sample allocation not given. The samples date from day 63 after the first vaccine or placebo injection. Remarks on this clone: Its antigen is not known.

In germline, CDR1 is SGHVS, CDR2 FNYEAQ. The CDR3 is made up of 16 amino acids. V dropped 9 bases and J dropped 0 bases, with 15 bases sitting between them. This TCR derives from a person between 18 and 60 years old who received the Ad26.COV2.S COVID-19 vaccine or a placebo. The input for sequencing was peripheral blood, taken in a trial of Ad26.COV2.S vaccine versus placebo. The rearrangement links TRBV7-6 to TRBJ2-6; D might be TRBD1 (6 bases). The CDR3 nucleotides are TGTGCCAGTGATGCAATAGGGGGCTCTGGGGCCAACGTCCTGACTTTC. Translated: CASDAIGGSGANVLTF.